The 25 T cell receptor beta chains presented below share a single source sample, sequenced in a study of blood T cell repertoires in COVID-19 (dated by TCRdb to the early 2020s). The receptor library was made with the immunoSEQ multiplex PCR assay. TCRdb's version of the immuneACCESS table is confined to in-frame rearrangements and falls short of the full clone set. An unresolved V gene accounts for under half of the shortfall where checked; the remainder is of unknown origin. Within this sample are around 150,000 clones, with roughly 80% of them counted one time only. The ten top clones hold around 8.1% of the sample. Material for sequencing was peripheral blood. These receptors all stem from a man aged 60 to 75 with acute or convalescent COVID-19.

V is TRBV19 and J is TRBJ2-2; unclear D gene. The germline gives CDR1 LNHDA, CDR2 SQIVND (reference sequence). This CDR3 has 14 amino acids. V shed 3 bases and J shed 1 base, with 6 bases lying between them. Written as DNA, the CDR3 is TGTGCCAGTAGTATCCTAGGGAACACCGGGGAGCTGTTTTTT. Translated, it gives CASSILGNTGELFF.

This clone was found a few times. The gene calls are TRBV30 and TRBJ1-5; D call uncertain. Germline V gives CDR1 GTSNPN, CDR2 SVGIG (reference sequence). CDR3 length equals 16 residues. V was trimmed by 2 bases and J by 0 bases, leaving 14 bases between them. CDR3 in amino acids: CAWSPSRAGSNQPQHF. The CDR3 nucleotides read TGTGCCTGGAGTCCGTCGAGGGCGGGTAGCAATCAGCCCCAGCATTTT.

The chain has TRBV13 and TRBJ1-2, with a weak D call TRBD1 (6 bases). V shed 5 bases and J shed 0 bases, with 13 bases lying between them. The CDR3 runs to 15 residues. Germline V lookup: CDR1 PRHDT, CDR2 FYEKMQ (reference sequence). The CDR3: CASSRWTDPNYGYTF. The DNA for the CDR3 is TGTGCCAGCAGCCGCTGGACAGACCCTAACTATGGCTACACCTTC.

This clone was observed a few times. This chain uses TRBV5-6 with TRBJ1-1; D may be TRBD1 (5 bases). Deletions cut 2 bases from V and 3 bases from J, with 8 bases between. CDR3 length: 13 residues. Germline CDR1 SGHDT, CDR2 YYEEEE. The CDR3 protein is CASSLRQHTEAFF. The DNA of the CDR3 is TGTGCCAGCAGCTTAAGACAGCACACTGAAGCTTTCTTT.

The rearrangement uses TRBV9 and TRBJ2-5; 11 bases map to TRBD1. The CDR3 length is 15 residues. Germline trimming cut 0 bases from V and 5 bases from J; bases unmatched to any gene: 3. Germline-derived CDR1 and CDR2 are SGDLS and YYNGEE. The CDR3 reads CASSVGTGGEETQYF. For the CDR3, the DNA is TGTGCCAGCAGCGTAGGGACAGGGGGCGAGGAGACCCAGTACTTC.

V is TRBV7-2 and J is TRBJ1-4, with D perhaps matching TRBD1 (5 bases). Germline V CDR1 and CDR2: SGHTA, FQGNSA. Trimming removed 2 bases at V and 4 bases at J, with 11 bases between. The CDR3 is 15 amino acids. CDR3 residues: CASSLTEGLNEKLFF. The CDR3 nucleotides are TGTGCCAGCAGCTTAACTGAGGGACTTAATGAAAAACTGTTTTTT.

The rearrangement joins TRBV2 to TRBJ2-2, with D maybe TRBD2 (5 bases). V lost 6 bases and J 0 bases, leaving 8 bases between the germline ends. The germline V gene has CDR1 SNHLY and CDR2 FYNNEI. The CDR3 has 14 residues. CDR3 coding DNA: TGTGCCAGCAGGGTAGCGTCGAACACCGGGGAGCTGTTTTTT. Residues: CASRVASNTGELFF.

Remarks on this clone: Other DNA variants within this sample encode the same CDR3. The chain links TRBV28 to TRBJ2-7, with 7 bases identical to TRBD2. The V and J ends lost 2 bases and 0 bases, in that order; junction bases with no gene match: 1. The length of the CDR3 is 14 residues. CDR1 MDHEN and CDR2 SYDVKM come from the germline V gene. DNA for the CDR3: TGTGCCAGCAGTTTACGGGGGGACTCCTACGAGCAGTACTTC. It specifies CASSLRGDSYEQYF.

The chain uses TRBV30 and TRBJ2-7; D gene uncertain. The CDR3 is 13 amino acids. Per the germline V gene, CDR1 is GTSNPN and CDR2 is SVGIG (reference sequence). With 2 bases removed from V and 1 base from J, the gap between germline ends came to 9 bases. This CDR3 reads CAWSTYRSYEQYF. In DNA form, the CDR3 reads TGTGCCTGGAGTACCTATCGGTCCTACGAGCAGTACTTC.

J is TRBJ2-4 and V is TRBV29-1, with D possibly being TRBD1 (5 bases). Germline CDR1 is SQVTM and CDR2 is ANQGSEA. The CDR3 has 11 residues. Trimming took off 6 bases at V and 9 bases at J, with 12 bases between the two ends. CDR3 loop: CSVGSDTIQYF. The CDR3 DNA reads as TGCAGCGTGGGGTCGGACACCATTCAGTACTTC.

This clone came up once. The chain uses TRBV6-5 and TRBJ2-2; TRBD1 agrees at 10 bases. The V and J ends lost 11 bases and 4 bases, in that order; junction bases with no gene match: 10. The length of the CDR3 is 15 residues. Per germline, CDR1 MNHEY and CDR2 SVGAGI. CDR3 region: CAGSDRGSITGELFF. The CDR3 DNA sequence: TGTGCCGGATCGGACAGGGGGTCGATCACCGGGGAGCTGTTTTTT.

This clone was seen a handful of times. The sample has other DNA sequences that encode this CDR3 too. The chain links TRBV30 to TRBJ2-7; D might be TRBD1 (5 bases). The CDR3 spans 12 residues. Germline V gene data show CDR1 as GTSNPN and CDR2 as SVGIG (reference sequence). Trimming stripped 0 bases from V and 4 bases from J, with 7 bases between. The CDR3 nucleotides are TGTGCCTGGAGTGTGGGGCAGTACGAGCAGTACTTC. Protein sequence: CAWSVGQYEQYF.

The chain employs TRBV4-3 and TRBJ2-7; 8 bases match TRBD1. The CDR3 runs 15 residues. The germline V gene has CDR1 LGHNA and CDR2 YSLEER. V was pared by 0 bases and J by 5 bases, with 6 bases of the junction left unmatched. The CDR3 protein is CASSQDRRTGNEQYF. The CDR3, as DNA: TGCGCCAGCAGCCAAGATCGGCGGACAGGGAACGAGCAGTACTTC.

The gene calls are TRBV23-1 and TRBJ1-4, with 8 bases fitting TRBD1. TRBV23-1 is identified as an open reading frame with a role that is uncertain. The J segment lost 7 bases and the V segment lost 1 base, leaving 8 bases of the junction unmatched. The CDR3 is 16 amino acids. The CDR3 loop reads CASSQFGQGRSEKLFF. The DNA for the CDR3 is TGCGCCAGCAGTCAATTCGGACAGGGCCGGAGTGAAAAACTGTTTTTT.

There are a few counts of this clone. The chain links TRBV4-3 to TRBJ1-2, with no clear D. In germline, CDR1 is LGHNA, CDR2 YSLEER. The ends were cut back, 4 bases at V and 0 bases at J, with 12 bases in the middle. This CDR3 is built from 15 residues. The DNA for the CDR3 is TGCGCCAGCAGCCCGACCGACAAAGCTAACTATGGCTACACCTTC. Amino acid sequence: CASSPTDKANYGYTF.

The chain joins TRBV7-2 to TRBJ2-3; D is possibly TRBD2 (6 bases). The CDR3 is made up of 14 amino acids. V was shortened by 1 base and J by 10 bases, with 15 bases between the two germline ends. CDR1 is SGHTA, CDR2 FQGNSA, per germline. The CDR3 nucleotides read TGTGCCAGCAGCTTAGGACTAGTCTCTGAGGCGCAGTATTTT. It yields the protein CASSLGLVSEAQYF.

V and J are TRBV4-3 and TRBJ2-2, with a weak D call TRBD1 (6 bases). This CDR3 comprises 15 residues. The V end was cut by 2 bases, the J end by 5 bases, with 12 bases between. Germline V gene data show CDR1 as LGHNA and CDR2 as YSLEER. The CDR3 DNA reads TGCGCCAGCAGCCAATCCTACAGGGAAACCGGGGAGCTGTTTTTT. Protein product: CASSQSYRETGELFF.

This clone has only a few counts. The chain is built from TRBV7-6 and TRBJ1-1; 8 positions match TRBD1. V shed 1 base and J 1 base; nucleotides not matched to a gene: 5. The CDR3 covers 16 residues. Germline V gene sequence: CDR1 SGHVS, CDR2 FNYEAQ. The CDR3 is CASSLGGGTGNTEAFF. CDR3 coding DNA: TGTGCCAGCAGCTTAGGGGGGGGGACAGGGAACACTGAAGCTTTCTTT. The full variable domain, rest sourced from reference TRBV7-6 and TRBJ1-1, is GAGVSQSPRYKVTKRGQDVALRCDPISGHVSLYWYRQALGQGPEFLTYFNYEAQQDKSGLPNDRFSAERPEGSISTLTIQRTEQRDSAMYRCASSLGGGTGNTEAFFGQGTRLTVV.

V and J are TRBV4-3 and TRBJ2-7; TRBD1 agrees at 8 bases. The junction had 2 bases not matched to a gene; V was cut back by 2 bases and J by 2 bases. Germline V lookup: CDR1 LGHNA, CDR2 YSLEER. The CDR3 is 14 residues long. The CDR3 bases are TGCGCCAGCAGCCAAACACAGGGGGCCTACGAGCAGTACTTC. Its translation is CASSQTQGAYEQYF.

This chain connects TRBV14 to TRBJ2-5, with a tentative D call TRBD1 (6 bases). V was clipped by 1 base and J by 4 bases, with 16 bases between them. CDR1 and CDR2 (germline): SGHDN, FVKESK. This CDR3 has 16 residues. The CDR3 loop is CASSQGRQGIRETQYF. As DNA, the CDR3 is TGTGCCAGCAGCCAAGGGAGGCAGGGGATACGAGAGACCCAGTACTTC. The whole variable domain, remainder taken from reference TRBV14 and TRBJ2-5, is EAGVTQFPSHSVIEKGQTVTLRCDPISGHDNLYWYRRVMGKEIKFLLHFVKESKQDESGMPNNRFLAERTGGTYSTLKVQPAELEDSGVYFCASSQGRQGIRETQYFGPGTRLLVL.

J is TRBJ2-1 and V is TRBV6-2 or TRBV6-3, with 14 bases identical to TRBD2. CDR1 is MNHEY, CDR2 SVGEGT, per germline. Losses at the gene ends were 2 bases for V and 0 bases for J; bases not matched to a gene: 9. The CDR3 contains 20 residues. CDR3 sequence (DNA): TGTGCCAGCAGTTACACCCCGGGACTAGCGGGGGAAAGCTCCTACAATGAGCAGTTCTTC. It encodes CASSYTPGLAGESSYNEQFF.

This chain links TRBV12-3 or TRBV12-4 with TRBJ1-2; 9 bases agree with TRBD1. The CDR3 consists of 12 residues. Germline trimming cut 6 bases from V and 8 bases from J; bases unmatched to any gene: 4. Written as DNA, the CDR3 is TGTGCCAGCAGGCGGACAGGGGAGGGCTACACCTTC. Its protein is CASRRTGEGYTF.

J is TRBJ1-5 and V is TRBV2, with a possible D match to TRBD1 (6 bases). The CDR3 contains 14 residues. The V end was cut by 6 bases, the J end by 2 bases, with 11 bases between. The V gene's germline CDR1 is SNHLY and CDR2 FYNNEI. Written as DNA, the CDR3 is TGTGCCAGCAGCACAGGGTTAGGCAATCAGCCCCAGCATTTT. Encoded protein: CASSTGLGNQPQHF. The variable domain in full, with the rest retrieved from reference TRBV2 and TRBJ1-5, is EPEVTQTPSHQVTQMGQEVILRCVPISNHLYFYWYRQILGQKVEFLVSFYNNEISEKSEIFDDQFSVERPDGSNFTLKIRSTKLEDSAMYFCASSTGLGNQPQHFGDGTRLSIL.

The V call is TRBV11-3, the J call TRBJ2-1, with D tentatively TRBD2 (5 bases). CDR1 and CDR2 from the germline V gene are SGHNT and YENEEA. V gave up 7 bases and J gave up 9 bases, with 13 bases separating them. The CDR3 runs to 12 residues. In DNA form, the CDR3 reads TGTGCCAGCAACGATCACGGAGGTGAGCAGTTCTTC. Protein: CASNDHGGEQFF. Full variable domain (rest looked up from reference TRBV11-3 and TRBJ2-1): EAGVVQSPRYKIIEKKQPVAFWCNPISGHNTLYWYLQNLGQGPELLIRYENEEAVDDSQLPKDRFSAERLKGVDSTLKIQPAELGDSAVYLCASNDHGGEQFFGPGTRLTVL.

The V and J genes are TRBV7-9 and TRBJ1-5; TRBD1 matches 8 bases. V dropped 0 bases and J dropped 9; count of bases not matched to a gene: 16. CDR1 and CDR2 (germline): SEHNR, FQNEAQ (reference sequence). The CDR3 is 18 amino acids. The CDR3 here is CASSLASLRDRLSGPQHF. CDR3 DNA: TGTGCCAGCAGCTTAGCAAGTCTTCGGGACAGGCTTTCAGGGCCCCAGCATTTT.